Each of the 7 T cell receptor beta chains below was sequenced from the same sample in a study of blood T cells in healthy people across ages. It was with a sample-barcoded 5' primer and a J-beta primer mix that a second PCR of roughly 7 to 12 cycles was run. A single record per CDR3 protein comes from TCRdb applying MiXCR to the 5' RACE reads. The sample consists of some 710,000 distinct CDR3 sequences, about 45% of them appearing once. Sequencing was carried out using blood. Receptor source: a man aged 80 or over in good health.

This clonotype appeared many times. The rearrangement uses TRBV20-1 and TRBJ2-1; 11 bases align to TRBD1. V lost 4 bases to trimming and J lost 9 bases; unmatched junction nucleotides: 11. The CDR3 is 15 amino acids. Germline lookup yields CDR1 DFQATT and CDR2 SNEGSKA (reference sequence). The CDR3 bases are TGCAGTGCTAAGGGACCGGGACAGGGGGGAGGTGAGCAGTTCTTC. The encoded protein is CSAKGPGQGGGEQFF.

The rearrangement joins TRBV5-5 to TRBJ2-4, with 8 bases that match TRBD2. The CDR3 consists of 15 residues. Looked up from germline, CDR1 is SGHKS and CDR2 is YYEKEE (reference sequence). V shed 0 bases and J 3 bases; nucleotides not matched to a gene: 2. Here the CDR3 reads CASSLVLAGKNIQYF. The CDR3 bases are TGTGCCAGCAGCTTGGTCCTAGCGGGCAAAAACATTCAGTACTTC. The whole variable domain, remainder taken from reference TRBV5-5 and TRBJ2-4, is DAGVTQSPTHLIKTRGQQVTLRCSPISGHKSVSWYQQVLGQGPQFIFQYYEKEERGRGNFPDRFSARQFPNYSSELNVNALLLGDSALYLCASSLVLAGKNIQYFGAGTRLSVL.

Comment on this clonotype: A much larger clonotype is one base distant, so this may be a read error. The chain joins TRBV4-1 to TRBJ2-7; D is ambiguous. Per germline, CDR1 MGHRA and CDR2 YSYEKL. There are 14 residues in the CDR3. V lost 2 bases and J lost 7, with 15 bases in between. CDR3 sequence: CASSQKTLYNEQYF. The DNA for the CDR3 is TGCGCCAGCAGCCAAAAGACTCTGTACAATGAGCAGTACTTC.

J is TRBJ2-1 and V is TRBV6-2 or TRBV6-3; 9 nucleotides agree with TRBD2. CDR1 and CDR2 (germline): MNHEY, SVGEGT. The CDR3 consists of 15 residues. The V segment lost 6 bases and the J segment 0 bases; nucleotides outside the gene matches: 3. The CDR3 spells CASSRTSDSYNEQFF. Here the CDR3 DNA reads TGTGCCAGCAGCCGGACTAGCGACTCCTACAATGAGCAGTTCTTC.

There are a few counts of this clonotype. The V call is TRBV7-2, the J call TRBJ2-5; D call uncertain. Germline V gene lookup returns CDR1 SGHTA and CDR2 FQGNSA. The V and J ends lost 5 bases and 5 bases respectively, with 15 bases between them. CDR3 length equals 14 residues. The CDR3 sequence is CASSPQRRAETQYF. The CDR3 DNA sequence: TGTGCCAGCAGCCCCCAACGTCGGGCGGAGACCCAGTACTTC.

This chain uses TRBV12-3 or TRBV12-4 with TRBJ2-5, with unresolved D. The end of the DNA aligns better with TRBJ2-7, so the J call may be wrong. The CDR3 is made up of 15 amino acids. CDR3 region: CASSPGPTITHEQYF. The CDR3 bases are TGTGCCAGCAGTCCCGGGCCCACCATAACCCACGAGCAGTACTTC.

The chain links TRBV20-1 to TRBJ1-4; 7 bases align to TRBD1. CDR3 length: 14 residues. Germline-derived CDR1 and CDR2 are DFQATT and SNEGSKA (reference sequence). Trimming at V came to 6 bases and at J to 5 bases, leaving 9 bases not matched to a gene. The CDR3 protein is CSAKPGQLNEKLFF. The CDR3 DNA reads as TGCAGTGCGAAACCGGGACAGCTAAATGAAAAACTGTTTTTT.